These 26 T cell receptor delta chains were sequenced from one sample in a study of γδ T cells in repeated Plasmodium falciparum infection. TCRdb reprocessed the multiplex PCR reads using CATT. The sample lists 55,000 to 70,000 delta-chain clones; around 1.7% were seen once. Bulk repertoires came from Vgamma9/Vdelta2+ or Vdelta2-negative gammadelta T cells flow-sorted from PBMC. The sequencing input was gamma-delta T cells from blood. These receptors were collected from a pool of human donors (malaria-infected and uninfected, not separated).

This clone was counted many times. The amino acid sequence in TCRdb belongs to a much larger clone and departs from this DNA's translation at residue 7, likely a sequencing read error; the sequence shown is translated from the DNA. This sequence joins TRDV1 and TRDJ1, with D tentatively TRDD3 (5 bases). CDR3 length: 17 amino acids. Germline V lookup: CDR1 TSWWSYY, CDR2 QGS. The germline V and J ends were trimmed by 3 bases and 1 base, with 18 bases remaining between them. This CDR3 is CALGETCLGTATDKLIF. In DNA, the CDR3 is TGTGCTCTTGGGGAGACATGCTTGGGGACGGCCACCGATAAACTCATCTTT.

Many counts were recorded for this clone. The protein in TCRdb stems from a much larger clone and differs at residue 11 from this DNA's translation, likely a read error; here the protein is translated from the DNA. The chain links TRDV1 to TRDJ1; possible D gene TRDD2, 5 bases. Germline V gene data show CDR1 as TSWWSYY and CDR2 as QGS. This CDR3 has 13 residues. The CDR3 loop is CALGSPFSDKVIF. The CDR3, as DNA: TGTGCTCTTGGGTCCCCCTTCTCCGATAAAGTCATCTTT.

This clone is medium-sized in the sample. Other DNA sequences within the sample encode an identical CDR3. V usage is TRDV1 and J usage is TRDJ1; 12 bases map to TRDD3. The CDR3 extends over 21 amino acids. The germline gives CDR1 TSWWSYY, CDR2 QGS. V lost 2 bases and J lost 5; bases outside the gene matches: 21. The CDR3 protein is CALGEFTAVLGDTVVMDKLIF. The CDR3 DNA sequence: TGTGCTCTTGGGGAATTCACGGCGGTACTGGGGGATACTGTCGTCATGGATAAACTCATCTTT.

Worth noting for this clone: This likely reflects a read error, since a far larger clone is one base away. The V gene is TRDV2, the J gene TRDJ3; the match to TRDD3 covers 9 bases. The J gene was missing in TCRdb and was found by matching the end of the DNA to germline. The germline CDR1 and CDR2 sequences are GEAIGNYY and EKD. The CDR3 runs 19 residues. In nucleotides, the CDR3 is TGCGCCTGTGACACCGCGGACTGGGGGAGCTCCTGGGACACCCGACAGATGTTTTTC. It translates to CACDTADWGSSWDTRQMFF.

In the case of this clone: A far larger clone lies a single base away; this is likely a read error. Other DNA variants within this sample encode the same CDR3. This chain joins TRDV2 and TRDJ1; 9 positions match TRDD3. No J gene was available from TCRdb, and it was assigned here by a germline match of the DNA. Germline V CDR1 and CDR2: GEAIGNYY, EKD. The ends lost 2 bases at V and 3 bases at J; junction bases unmatched: 27. This CDR3 is built from 22 residues. Here the CDR3 reads CACDKKSVLRDVLGDTPDKLIF. CDR3 DNA: TGTGCCTGTGACAAGAAGTCCGTCCTACGGGACGTACTGGGGGACACGCCCGATAAACTCATCTTT.

This clone came up a few times. A far bigger clonotype differs at one base, so this is likely a read error. This sample also contains other DNA sequences that code for the same CDR3. The chain combines TRDV1 with TRDJ1, with 8 bases lining up with TRDD3. V dropped 5 bases and J dropped 0; count of bases not matched to a gene: 17. The CDR3 has 19 amino acids. CDR1 is TSWWSYY and CDR2 is QGS in the germline V gene. The CDR3 sequence: CALGSPGGYGPPYTDKLIF. CDR3 nucleotide sequence: TGTGCTCTTGGGTCCCCAGGGGGATATGGTCCTCCGTACACCGATAAACTCATCTTT.

This clone was observed a handful of times. TCRdb shows a much larger clone's protein in place of this DNA's translation, and the two differ at residue 11, likely through a read error; the protein shown is translated from the DNA. The chain carries TRDV1 and TRDJ1; a weak D match, TRDD3 (6 bases). From germline, CDR1 is TSWWSYY and CDR2 QGS. The V end lost 5 bases, the J end lost 1 base, and 32 bases lay between the germline ends. This CDR3 region has 21 residues. The DNA of the CDR3 is TGTGCTCTTGGGAAGGCCTCTGCGTACTGGGAGATACCCATCTTCACCGATAAACTCATCTTT. It codes for CALGKASAYWEIPIFTDKLIF.

As to this clone: This DNA translates differently at residue 3 from the TCRdb protein, which is that of a much larger clone; a read error is likely, and the protein shown is the DNA's own translation. The chain is built from TRDV1 and TRDJ1; TRDD3 agrees at 13 bases. This CDR3 region has 19 residues. The V and J ends lost 10 bases and 3 bases, in that order; junction bases with no gene match: 20. CDR1 TSWWSYY and CDR2 QGS come from the germline V gene. The CDR3 reads CAHGRDRPRTGGYADKLIF. CDR3 nucleotides: TGTGCTCATGGACGGGATCGTCCACGTACTGGGGGATACGCCGATAAACTCATCTTT.

This clone was detected only a few times. A far larger clone is one base from this, pointing to a likely read error. At the DNA level, this CDR3 is encoded by other sequences in the same sample as well. The chain is built from TRDV1 and TRDJ1; TRDD3 might be the D (5 bases). TCRdb does not report a J gene; here it was assigned by matching the DNA to germline references. There are 19 residues in the CDR3. CDR1 and CDR2 from the germline V gene are TSWWSYY and QGS. The CDR3 loop is CALGEHETVTTPYTDKLIF. The CDR3 nucleotides are TGCGCTCTTGGGGAGCATGAAACTGTCACAACACCTTACACCGATAAACTCATCTTT.

Comment on this clone: With a far larger clone one base away, a read error is the likely cause. Distinct nucleotide sequences in the sample also encode this CDR3. This chain joins TRDV2 and TRDJ3, with D tentatively TRDD3 (5 bases). The J gene comes from matching the DNA to germline here; TCRdb lacks it. Germline V lookup: CDR1 GEAIGNYY, CDR2 EKD. The CDR3 is 19 amino acids. Trimming took off 0 bases at V and 0 bases at J, with 14 bases between the two ends. In nucleotides, the CDR3 is TGTGCCTGTGACACCGCAGGGGGCCCAAGCTCCTGGGACACCCGACAGATGTTTTTC. Protein product: CACDTAGGPSSWDTRQMFF.

The sample holds a few counts of this clone. This likely traces to a read error, being one base from a far larger clone. This specimen includes other DNA sequences encoding the same CDR3. V and J are TRDV2 and TRDJ1; 9 nucleotides align to TRDD3. TCRdb carries no J gene annotation; the J gene was assigned here by matching the DNA with germline. V lost 0 bases, J lost 5 bases, and 9 bases stayed unmatched. The CDR3 is 16 amino acids. The germline CDR1 and CDR2 sequences are GEAIGNYY and EKD. The CDR3 region is CACDTGIEWGIDKLIF. The DNA of the CDR3 is TGTGCCTGTGACACCGGCATCGAGTGGGGGATAGATAAACTCATCTTT.

A remark on this clone: This sequence is one base from a far larger clone and is likely a read error. The same CDR3 arises from other DNA sequences in this sample as well. The chain couples TRDV1 to TRDJ1; 9 bases align to TRDD3. This CDR3 region has 23 residues. Germline loops: CDR1 TSWWSYY, CDR2 QGS. The CDR3: CALGETVLPSAMGIRANTDKLIF. DNA for the CDR3: TGTGCTCTTGGGGAGACTGTCCTGCCTTCCGCGATGGGGATACGCGCTAACACTGATAAACTCATCTTT.

This clone was counted only a few times. A read error likely explains why the TCRdb protein, taken from a much larger clone, differs from this DNA's translation at residue 17; the protein shown is translated from the DNA. No J gene was called, and the V gene is TRDV3; the tabulated D call, TRDD2, remains unverified against the DNA. Germline CDR1 is TVYSNPD and CDR2 is GDNSRS (reference sequence). This CDR3 is 19 amino acids long. The chain's CDR3 is CAFQAHPTCPSLYTDKPIF. Written as DNA, the CDR3 is TGTGCCTTTCAAGCTCATCCTACGTGCCCGTCCTTATACACCGATAAACCCATCTTT.

In this sample, this clone turned up a few times. One base separates it from a far larger clone, so it is likely a read error. Other nucleotide sequences from this sample produce the same CDR3. This CDR3 reads CALGDPLPTLLGVLLTDKLIF. The CDR3 nucleotides read TGTGCCCTTGGGGACCCCCTTCCAACATTACTGGGGGTTTTACTCACCGATAAACTCATCTTT. V is TRDV1 and J is TRDJ1; TRDD3 agrees at 8 bases. The length of the CDR3 is 21 residues. CDR1 TSWWSYY and CDR2 QGS come from the germline V gene.

About this clone: A read error likely explains why the TCRdb protein, taken from a much larger clone, differs from this DNA's translation at residue 10; the protein shown is translated from the DNA. The chain employs TRDV2 and TRDJ1, with TRDD3 matching over 7 bases. V lost 1 base and J lost 0; bases outside the gene matches: 22. The CDR3 extends over 21 amino acids. The germline gives CDR1 GEAIGNYY, CDR2 EKD. CDR3 region: CACDTSILGYLIPRYTDKLIF. In DNA, the CDR3 is TGTGCCTGTGACACATCGATACTGGGGTACTTAATCCCGCGGTACACCGATAAACTCATCTTT.

This clone was seen ten or more times. A far larger clone is off by one base, so a read error is likely. In the same sample, other DNA sequences code for this CDR3. The V and J genes are TRDV1 and TRDJ1, with D possibly matching TRDD3 (5 bases). Germline CDR1 TSWWSYY, CDR2 QGS. This CDR3 has 17 residues. This chain's CDR3 is CALGEVTVLVFTDKVIF. CDR3 nucleotides: TGTGCTCTTGGGGAAGTTACCGTACTGGTTTTCACCGATAAAGTCATCTTC.

For this clone: This DNA's translation and the protein TCRdb lists, from a much larger clone, do not match at residue 11, likely due to a read error; the protein shown is translated from the DNA. This sequence joins TRDV3 and TRDJ1, with D maybe TRDD2 (7 bases). Trimming cost V 2 bases and J 2 bases, with 30 bases left between them. This CDR3 is 19 amino acids long. Germline CDR1 is TVYSNPD and CDR2 is GDNSRS (reference sequence). CDR3 coding DNA: TGTGCCTTTTCCGTCTACCATTTCCTACGCGACTGGGAAACCGATAAACTCATCTTT. It yields the protein CAFSVYHFLRDWETDKLIF.

On this clone: The protein in TCRdb stems from a much larger clone and differs at residue 18 from this DNA's translation, likely a read error; here the protein is translated from the DNA. The V and J genes are TRDV1 and TRDJ1, with TRDD3 matching over 10 bases. Germline lookup yields CDR1 TSWWSYY and CDR2 QGS. This CDR3 region has 23 residues. Losses at the gene ends were 4 bases for V and 3 bases for J; bases not matched to a gene: 29. In DNA form, the CDR3 reads TGTGCTCTTGGGGCCACCGGGGGATTTCCGGTCTGGGGGATAACCTTGTACGCCGATAAACTCATCTTT. Translating gives CALGATGGFPVWGITLYADKLIF.

This clone was counted many times. Being one base from a much bigger clone, this may be a read error. Other DNA variants within this sample encode the same CDR3. The chain has TRDV1 and TRDJ1; 9 positions match TRDD3. V gave up 2 bases and J gave up 0 bases; unmatched junction bases: 22. Germline-derived CDR1 and CDR2 are TSWWSYY and QGS. The CDR3 is 22 amino acids. The DNA for the CDR3 is TGTGCTCTTGGGGAATCCGCAAACTTGCGCGGGGGATACTTACGGTACACCGATAAACTCATCTTT. Its protein product is CALGESANLRGGYLRYTDKLIF.

Regarding this clone: The protein that TCRdb holds for this DNA derives from a much larger clone and differs from the translated DNA at residue 7, which likely indicates a read error; the protein shown here is translated from the DNA. This rearrangement joins TRDV1 to TRDJ1, with D perhaps matching TRDD3 (7 bases). TCRdb is silent on the J gene; assignment here came from matching the DNA to germline. From germline, CDR1 is TSWWSYY and CDR2 QGS. The CDR3 totals 23 residues. Between the trimmed V and J ends, which lost 4 bases and 7 bases, there was a span of 43 bases. CDR3 amino acids: CALGAPSPTNYPLDWGPHTKLIF. Written as DNA, the CDR3 is TGTGCTCTTGGGGCCCCGTCTCCTACTAACTACCCTCTTGACTGGGGACCACACACTAAACTCATCTTT.

The table lists this clone with many counts. A much larger clone lies one base from this, so it may be a read error. The chain employs TRDV1 and TRDJ1; the match to TRDD3 covers 10 bases. The CDR3 runs to 26 residues. The V and J ends lost 0 bases and 0 bases, in that order; junction bases with no gene match: 31. Per the germline V gene, CDR1 is TSWWSYY and CDR2 is QGS. The chain's CDR3 is CALGELGVKGFSTGGFSYLYTDKLIF. The CDR3 nucleotides read TGTGCTCTTGGGGAACTAGGAGTCAAAGGCTTTTCGACTGGGGGATTCTCATACCTGTACACCGATAAACTCATCTTT.

At least ten counts were recorded for this clone. This likely reflects a read error, since a far larger clone is one base away. The sample carries other DNA sequences with the same CDR3. This chain uses TRDV1 with TRDJ1; TRDD3 aligns across 9 bases. Germline values: CDR1 TSWWSYY, CDR2 QGS. This CDR3 has 18 residues. The CDR3 loop is CALGERTGGREYTDKLIF. In DNA form, the CDR3 reads TGTGCTCTTGGGGAACGGACTGGGGGACGTGAGTACACCGACAAACTCATCTTT.

Concerning this clone itself: TCRdb's protein, taken from a much larger clone, differs from this DNA's translation at residue 5, likely owing to a read error; the protein displayed comes from the DNA. J gene calling gave no result, while the V gene is TRDV1; the table names TRDD3, a call not compared with the DNA. This CDR3 region has 12 residues. Germline assignment: CDR1 TSWWSYY and CDR2 QGS. CDR3 sequence reads: CALFKLTGGLIF. In nucleotides, the CDR3 is TGTGCTCTCTTTAAGCTTACTGGGGGTCTCATCTTT.

This clone showed up many times. The likely explanation is a read error, given a far larger clone one base away. This specimen includes other DNA sequences encoding the same CDR3. This chain links TRDV1 with TRDJ1; 7 bases are a match to TRDD3. The length of the CDR3 is 23 residues. The V gene's germline CDR1 is TSWWSYY and CDR2 QGS. The trim removed 2 bases at V and 1 base at J, leaving 28 bases unmatched. The CDR3 sequence: CALGEYLSPIRKLTLGVTDKLIF. CDR3 DNA sequence: TGTGCTCTTGGGGAATATCTTTCCCCGATTAGGAAGCTCACTCTGGGGGTCACCGATAAACTCATCTTT.

On this clone itself: TCRdb lists the protein of a much larger clone for this DNA, which differs at residue 13, so this is likely a read error; the protein given here is translated from the DNA itself. The chain combines TRDV1 with TRDJ1; D unresolved. Trimming took off 2 bases at V and 3 bases at J, with 22 bases between the two ends. The length of the CDR3 is 18 residues. In germline, CDR1 is TSWWSYY, CDR2 QGS. Here the CDR3 DNA reads TGTGCTCTTGGGGAAGTGTACCCGCGGGAATCGTACGCCGATAAACTCATCTTT. Protein: CALGEVYPRESYADKLIF.

Notes on this clone: TCRdb assigns this DNA the protein of a much larger clone, which departs from its translation at residue 17; this likely reflects a read error, and the protein shown comes from translating the DNA. V usage is TRDV1 and J usage is TRDJ1; 11 bases align to TRDD3. There are 18 residues in the CDR3. CDR1 and CDR2 from the germline V gene are TSWWSYY and QGS. CDR3 nucleotide sequence: TGTGCTCTTGTGCTATTCCTACTGGGGGATAAGAAGACCGATAAACTCACCTTT. As protein: CALVLFLLGDKKTDKLTF.